This TCR beta chain originates from a study of T cells in Graves' hyperthyroidism and ophthalmopathy. The investigators amplified TCR beta CDR3 regions from RNA transcripts. First-round RT-PCR with HTBI primers amplified the TCR CDR3 region. Via MiXCR, TCRdb re-called the multiplex PCR reads, giving one row per CDR3 protein. Found here are roughly 350,000 distinct CDR3 sequences, about 15% of them singletons; the top ten hold approximately 25%. Recently diagnosed hyperthyroidism of less than 2 months' duration affected patients aged 18 to 65. Findings and limits, study-wide: The blood repertoire included most of the expanded thyroid clonotypes above 0.001.

At least ten counts were recorded for this clonotype. Its antigen is unidentified. The CDR3 consists of 15 residues. V lost 0 bases and J lost 3, with 11 bases in between. The germline V gene encodes CDR1 MNHEY and CDR2 SVGEGT. The rearrangement links TRBV6-2 or TRBV6-3 to TRBJ2-5, with D possibly being TRBD2 (6 bases). The material sequenced was blood. The TCR sequence derives from a woman between 25 and 40 years old with Graves' hyperthyroidism. CDR3 in amino acids: CASSYSIRGKETQYF. CDR3 DNA: TGTGCCAGCAGTTACTCGATCCGGGGGAAAGAGACCCAGTACTTC.